The rows below give T cell receptor beta chains drawn from one sample of a study of T cells in Graves' hyperthyroidism and ophthalmopathy. TCRdb reprocessed the multiplex PCR reads with MiXCR, giving one entry per CDR3 protein. The profile shows nearly 600,000 distinct CDR3 sequences, approximately 15% of them singletons. The specimen was blood. The receptors stem from a woman aged 25 to 39 with Graves' hyperthyroidism that later progressed to Graves' ophthalmopathy. Both conserved end residues are trimmed from each CDR3. Fields, in order: J gene, V gene, CDR3 protein.

TRBJ1-2 TRBV18 ASSPLAKLTSNYGYT
TRBJ2-3 TRBV6-1 ASRRGGGTDTQY
TRBJ1-5 TRBV28 ASSLFGRVGNQPQH
TRBJ2-1 TRBV18 ASSPKNGRGVNEQF
TRBJ2-7 TRBV20-1 SARLASYEQY
TRBJ1-4 TRBV11-2 ASGPDRELF
TRBJ1-1 TRBV30 AWDREGLNTEAF
TRBJ2-1 TRBV18 ASSPWDGNEQF
TRBJ1-4 TRBV15 ATSRDPTNNEKLF
TRBJ2-2 TRBV30 AWSVLGTPNTGELF
TRBJ2-7 TRBV20-1 SARPRDSRYHTQAYEQY
TRBJ2-3 TRBV6-1 AGSFGTSGRMTDTQY
TRBJ2-7 TRBV29-1 SVVWDRASYEQY
TRBJ2-1 TRBV10-1 ASSDVLAGERSHEQF
TRBJ1-2 TRBV15 ATSRVTGVRNYGYT
TRBJ2-7 TRBV6-1 ASSKTMTSGTYEQY
TRBJ2-1 TRBV28 ASSLGLAGGLNFYEQF
TRBJ2-2 TRBV7-7 ASSLVIGTGNTGELF
TRBJ1-1 TRBV28 ATDRGMNTEAF
TRBJ1-1 TRBV12-3/TRBV12-4 ASSPGQGAITEAF
TRBJ1-1 TRBV12-3/TRBV12-4 ASSFADTEAF
TRBJ2-1 TRBV2 ASSELSYNEQF
TRBJ1-1 TRBV10-3 AISGWSGDLPLGSTEAF
TRBJ1-1 TRBV27 ASSLIPTSEAF
TRBJ2-2 TRBV20-1 SARVGGGLVGELF
TRBJ1-5 TRBV27 ASTAGGSNQPQH